This T cell receptor beta chain was captured in a study of T-cell reconstitution after alpha-beta-depleted transplantation in children. Unique molecular identifiers were used to barcode this TCRbeta library. TCRdb called the PCR reads again in MiXCR, with one record for every CDR3 protein. Of about 980,000 distinct CDR3 sequences listed, around 30% are singletons. A few counts support this clonotype. Its cognate antigen is unknown. CDR1 and CDR2 (germline): SNHLY, FYNNEI. CDR3 length: 15 residues. V shed 2 bases and J shed 2 bases, with 13 bases lying between them. General observations from the study: It was newly produced T cells that mostly accounted for T-cell counts and diversity one year after transplant. Where alpha-beta T cells came from about two months after transplant was reportedly several hundred expanded graft clones. Where some patients showed high TCRbeta diversity at day 60, it came from recipient T cells and thymic progenitors that had survived.

This receptor was taken from a boy under two years old who had a stem cell transplant for SCID, so the T cells may come from the graft donor. The sequencing used PBMCs, mostly from graft donor cells, collected 360 days after TCRalphabeta/CD19-depleted stem cell transplant. The J gene is TRBJ2-7, the V gene TRBV2; D gene uncertain. The CDR3 protein is CASSEPYVMPYEQYF. The CDR3 bases are TGTGCCAGCAGTGAACCTTACGTGATGCCCTACGAGCAGTACTTC.